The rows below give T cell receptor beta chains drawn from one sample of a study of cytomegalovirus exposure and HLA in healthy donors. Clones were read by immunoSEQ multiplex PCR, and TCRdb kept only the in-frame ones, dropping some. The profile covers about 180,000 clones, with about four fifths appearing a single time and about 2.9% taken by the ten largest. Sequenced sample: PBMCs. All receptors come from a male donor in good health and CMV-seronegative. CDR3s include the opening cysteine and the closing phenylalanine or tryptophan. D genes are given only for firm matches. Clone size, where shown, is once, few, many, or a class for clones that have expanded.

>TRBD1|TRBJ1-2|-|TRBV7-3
CASSLGDRGGYTF
TGTGCCAGCAGCTTGGGTGACAGGGGCGGCTACACCTTC
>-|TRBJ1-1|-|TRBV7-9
CASRGGWGRDTEAFF
TGTGCCAGCAGGGGGGGGTGGGGGCGCGACACTGAAGCTTTCTTT
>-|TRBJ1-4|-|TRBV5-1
CASSGRTGANEKLFF
TGCGCCAGCAGCGGTCGGACGGGGGCTAATGAAAAACTGTTTTTT
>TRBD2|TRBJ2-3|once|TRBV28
CASSLFPQVLAGDTQYF
TGTGCCAGCAGTTTATTCCCTCAGGTTCTAGCGGGAGATACGCAGTATTTT
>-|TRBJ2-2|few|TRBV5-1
CASRDMGTGELFF
TGCGCCAGCCGGGACATGGGCACCGGGGAGCTGTTTTTT
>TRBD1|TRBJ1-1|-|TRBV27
CASTRGGQGNTEAFF
TGTGCCAGCACCCGGGGGGGACAGGGGAACACTGAAGCTTTCTTT
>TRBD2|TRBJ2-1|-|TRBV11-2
CASSLDWIAGGPYNEQFF
TGTGCCAGCAGCTTAGATTGGATAGCGGGGGGACCATACAATGAGCAGTTCTTC
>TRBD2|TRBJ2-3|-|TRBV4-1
CASSLFGRNTDTQYF
TGCGCCAGCAGCCTCTTCGGGAGGAACACAGATACGCAGTATTTT
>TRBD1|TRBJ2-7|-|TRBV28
CASSTGGPYEQYF
TGTGCCAGCAGTACAGGGGGTCCCTACGAGCAGTACTTC
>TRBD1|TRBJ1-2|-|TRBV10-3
CAISEEGAIANYGYTF
TGTGCCATCAGTGAGGAGGGGGCCATTGCTAACTATGGCTACACCTTC
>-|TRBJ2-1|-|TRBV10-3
CAIGRDNNEQFF
TGTGCCATCGGTCGGGACAATAATGAGCAGTTCTTC
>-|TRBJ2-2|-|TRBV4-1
CASSQDRARQFGTGELFF
TGCGCCAGCAGCCAAGACCGGGCCCGACAGTTCGGCACCGGGGAGCTGTTTTTT
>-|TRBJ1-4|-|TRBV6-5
CASSRGNEKLFF
TGTGCCAGCAGTAGGGGTAATGAAAAACTGTTTTTT
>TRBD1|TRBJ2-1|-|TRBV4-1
CASSHYLDRDGEQFF
TGCGCCAGCAGCCATTATCTGGACAGGGATGGTGAGCAGTTCTTC
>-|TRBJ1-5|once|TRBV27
CASSLEGTSNQPQHF
TGTGCCAGCAGTTTAGAGGGCACTAGCAATCAGCCCCAGCATTTT
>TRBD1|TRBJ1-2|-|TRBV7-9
CSSRPTTGFNYGYTF
TGTTCCAGCAGGCCCACGACAGGGTTCAACTATGGCTACACCTTC
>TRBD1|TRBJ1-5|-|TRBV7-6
CASSLGQDSNQPQHF
TGTGCCAGCAGCTTGGGACAGGATAGCAATCAGCCCCAGCATTTT
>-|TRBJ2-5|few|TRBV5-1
CASSLPQETQYF
TGCGCCAGCAGCTTGCCACAAGAGACCCAGTACTTC
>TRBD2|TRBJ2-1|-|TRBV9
CASSVGGSSSNEQFF
TGTGCCAGCAGCGTAGGCGGGAGTAGTAGTAATGAGCAGTTCTTC
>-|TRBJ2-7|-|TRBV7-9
CASSSSRRSYEQYF
TGTGCCAGCAGCTCCTCGAGGAGGTCCTACGAGCAGTACTTC
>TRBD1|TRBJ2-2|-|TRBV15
CATSRAPGQGFGELFF
TGTGCCACCAGCAGAGCCCCGGGACAGGGTTTCGGGGAGCTGTTTTTT
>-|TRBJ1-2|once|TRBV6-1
CASSEMADYGYTF
TGTGCCAGCAGTGAAATGGCCGACTATGGCTACACCTTC
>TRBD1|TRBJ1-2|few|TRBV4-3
CASSPWTGPDHNYGYTF
TGCGCCAGCAGCCCCTGGACAGGCCCCGATCATAACTATGGCTACACCTTC
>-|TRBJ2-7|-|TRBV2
CASSEDSHEQYF
TGTGCCAGCAGTGAAGACAGCCACGAGCAGTACTTC
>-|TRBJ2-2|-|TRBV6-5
CASSYTRNTGELFF
TGTGCCAGCAGTTACACACGGAACACCGGGGAGCTGTTTTTT
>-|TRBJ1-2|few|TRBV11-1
CASSLVGARGYTF
TGTGCCAGCAGCTTAGTTGGGGCGCGAGGCTACACCTTC
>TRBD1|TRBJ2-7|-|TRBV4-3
CASSQEGTGNYEQYF
TGCGCCAGCAGCCAAGAGGGGACAGGGAACTACGAGCAGTACTTC
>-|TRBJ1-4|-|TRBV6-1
CASSRDYATNEKLFF
TGTGCCAGCAGCAGGGATTACGCAACTAATGAAAAACTGTTTTTT
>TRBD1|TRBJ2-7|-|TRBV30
CAWNRGTGDEQYF
TGTGCCTGGAACCGCGGGACAGGGGACGAGCAGTACTTC
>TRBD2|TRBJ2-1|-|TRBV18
CASSKSSGGGEQFF
TGTGCCAGCTCAAAATCTAGCGGGGGTGGTGAGCAGTTCTTC
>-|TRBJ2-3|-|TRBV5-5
CASSLRGSSTDTQYF
TGTGCCAGCAGCTTGAGGGGGTCTAGCACAGATACGCAGTATTTT
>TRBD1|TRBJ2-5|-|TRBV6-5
CASSYSQGADQETQYF
TGTGCCAGCAGTTATTCACAGGGGGCCGACCAAGAGACCCAGTACTTC
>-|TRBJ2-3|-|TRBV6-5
CASSSAGVFVTDTQYF
TGTGCCAGCAGTTCCGCCGGGGTATTTGTTACAGATACGCAGTATTTT
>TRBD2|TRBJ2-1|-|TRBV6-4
CASSSSRGATDEQFF
TGTGCCAGCAGTAGCTCGCGGGGGGCAACGGATGAGCAGTTCTTC
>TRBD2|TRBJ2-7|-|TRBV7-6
CASSLAPSGGSYEQYF
TGTGCCAGCAGCTTAGCTCCGAGCGGGGGGAGCTACGAGCAGTACTTC
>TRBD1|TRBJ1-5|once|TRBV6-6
CASSYRTGGNQPQHF
TGTGCCAGCAGTTATCGGACAGGAGGCAATCAGCCCCAGCATTTT
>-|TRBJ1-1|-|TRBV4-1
CASSQENGAKVNTEAFF
TGCGCCAGCAGCCAAGAGAATGGGGCCAAAGTAAACACTGAAGCTTTCTTT
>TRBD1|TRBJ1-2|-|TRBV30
CAWRAPWDRDYGYTF
TGTGCCTGGAGGGCCCCTTGGGACAGGGACTATGGCTACACCTTC
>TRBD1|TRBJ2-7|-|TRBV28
CASSLGTGLGSYEQYF
TGTGCCAGCAGTTTAGGGACAGGTTTGGGTTCCTACGAGCAGTACTTC